This TCR beta chain was documented in a study of T cells after yellow fever vaccination. Study-level background: The fractions with low cell numbers were processed using SMART-Seq v4 Ultra Low Input. Overall study results and limits: At 95% to 98% for CD4 and over 80% for CD8, most primary-vaccination clones showed up again after the booster.

V lost 10 bases and J 2 bases, leaving 19 bases between the germline ends. From germline, CDR1 is MNHEY and CDR2 SMNVEV (reference sequence). This CDR3 has 15 residues. TCRdb independently ran MiXCR on the 5' RACE reads; one entry per CDR3 protein. The table shows 450,000 to 550,000 distinct CDR3 sequences, with just over 20% occurring only once. This clonotype was observed a handful of times. Its antigen is not known. Sequencing was performed on PBMCs, taken roughly 20 days after the first yellow fever vaccination. This chain uses TRBV27 with TRBJ2-3; possibly TRBD1 for D (5 bases). The sequence came from a man younger than 35 who received the YFV17D yellow fever vaccine. DNA for the CDR3: TGTGCCACCTGCTTGACCTTAGGGGCCACAGATACGCAGTATTTT. Translated, it gives CATCLTLGATDTQYF.